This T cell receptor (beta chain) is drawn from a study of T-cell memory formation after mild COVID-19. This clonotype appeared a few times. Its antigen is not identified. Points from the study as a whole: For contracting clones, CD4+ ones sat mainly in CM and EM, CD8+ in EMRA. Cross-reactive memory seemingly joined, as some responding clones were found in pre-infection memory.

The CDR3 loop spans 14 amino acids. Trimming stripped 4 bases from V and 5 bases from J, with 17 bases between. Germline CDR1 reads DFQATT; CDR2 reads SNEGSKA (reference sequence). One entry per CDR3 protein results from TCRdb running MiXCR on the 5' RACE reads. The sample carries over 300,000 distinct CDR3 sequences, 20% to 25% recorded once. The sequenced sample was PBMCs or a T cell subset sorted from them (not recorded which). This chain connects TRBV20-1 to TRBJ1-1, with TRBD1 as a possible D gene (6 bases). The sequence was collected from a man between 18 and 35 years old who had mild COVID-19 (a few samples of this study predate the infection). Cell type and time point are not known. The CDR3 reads CSANTGFRSTEAFF. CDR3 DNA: TGCAGTGCTAATACAGGGTTCAGGAGTACTGAAGCTTTCTTT.